This entry features one TCR beta chain sequence. Its matching antigen is unknown. In every patient, relapse followed autologous stem cell transplantation, while exposure to brentuximab vedotin differed. Relapsed/refractory classical Hodgkin lymphoma patients had complete, partial or progressive responses. Using immunoSEQ multiplex PCR, the repertoire was profiled, and TCRdb retains in-frame clones only, with some absent. The sample shows around 6,000 clones, 70% to 85% of them seen only once. This sample was taken from a study of PD-1 blockade in classical Hodgkin lymphoma. Overall study findings and caveats: Complete responders' baseline diversity resembled that of newly diagnosed patients. Exclusion covered patients beginning nivolumab under 1 year post-ASCT.

The germline V gene encodes CDR1 MGHRA and CDR2 YSYEKL. The CDR3 has 16 amino acids. V dropped 1 base and J dropped 0 bases, with 10 bases sitting between them. Sequenced here: peripheral blood mononuclear cells (PBMCs), sampled at baseline. This chain joins TRBV4-1 and TRBJ2-1; D unresolved. The TCR was taken from a human donor with classical Hodgkin lymphoma. The CDR3 DNA follows: TGCGCCAGCAGCCAAGCCGATTTGATCTCCTACAATGAGCAGTTCTTC. Translated: CASSQADLISYNEQFF.